Shown below are 21 T cell receptor beta chains from a single sample sequenced in a study of T cells after yellow fever vaccination. Each CDR3 protein is one row after TCRdb ran MiXCR on the 5' RACE reads. The sample comprises roughly 180,000 distinct CDR3 sequences, about 6% of which are singletons, and about 2.8% rests with the top ten. The sequencing here drew on CD4+ T cells sorted from PBMCs, taken on the day of the first yellow fever vaccination. All receptors come from a man aged 18-30 years who received the YFV17D yellow fever vaccine.

In its sample, this clonotype was seen many times. V usage is TRBV5-1 and J usage is TRBJ2-1, with TRBD1 matching over 8 bases. V was clipped by 2 bases and J by 1 base; unmatched bases: 2. The CDR3 covers 15 residues. Germline CDR1 reads SGHRS; CDR2 reads YFSETQ. The chain's CDR3 is CASSLGTGSYNEQFF. Written as DNA, the CDR3 is TGCGCCAGCAGCTTAGGGACAGGTTCCTACAATGAGCAGTTCTTC.

This clonotype was found a few times. The V and J genes are TRBV7-8 and TRBJ2-2; TRBD1 matches 11 bases. The CDR3 extends over 19 amino acids. Trimming took 1 base from V and 7 from J; bases not matched to a gene: 14. Germline V gives CDR1 SGHVS, CDR2 FQNEAQ. CDR3 amino acids: CASSLVGDRGFRRGGELFF. The CDR3 bases are TGTGCCAGCAGCTTAGTGGGGGACAGGGGGTTTCGTCGAGGCGGGGAGCTGTTTTTT.

Concerning this clonotype: This may arise from a read error, as a much more abundant clone is one base away. The gene calls are TRBV5-1 and TRBJ2-4, with TRBD2 as a possible D gene (6 bases). Germline V gene sequence: CDR1 SGHRS, CDR2 YFSETQ. The CDR3 totals 17 residues. V dropped 4 bases and J dropped 3 bases, with 20 bases sitting between them. This chain's CDR3 is CASSAPVGGRDKNIQYF. The CDR3 DNA is TGCGCCAGCAGCGCCCCTGTCGGGGGTCGGGACAAAAACATTCAGTACTTC.

In its sample, this clonotype was seen many times. CDR3: CASSPSRRDFQYF. In DNA, the CDR3 is TGTGCCAGCTCACCTAGTCGCAGAGACTTCCAGTACTTC. V is TRBV18 and J is TRBJ2-4; D gene ambiguous. CDR3 length equals 13 residues. Germline V CDR1 and CDR2: KGHSH, LQKENI. Between the trimmed V and J ends, which lost 3 bases and 13 bases, there was a span of 16 bases.

The J gene is TRBJ2-3, the V gene TRBV12-3 or TRBV12-4; weak D call: TRBD2 (7 bases). V gave up 4 bases and J gave up 0 bases, with 23 bases separating them. The CDR3 is 19 residues long. CDR3 region: CASSSLFRRGGSSTDTQYF. The CDR3 DNA reads as TGTGCCAGCAGTTCACTCTTTCGGAGGGGGGGTTCTAGCACAGATACGCAGTATTTT.

This rearrangement joins TRBV12-3 or TRBV12-4 to TRBJ2-2, with D unresolved. V gave up 11 bases and J gave up 2 bases, with 15 bases separating them. This CDR3 contains 14 residues. For the CDR3, the DNA is TGTGCCTGCGGCAGGCGAATTAACACCGGGGAGCTGTTTTTT. Its translation: CACGRRINTGELFF.

The sample holds many counts of this clonotype. This chain uses TRBV5-1 with TRBJ2-7, with 11 positions matching TRBD1. V trimming: 4 bases; J trimming: 1 base; junction bases outside the gene matches: 1. The CDR3 sequence is 14 residues long. Looked up from germline, CDR1 is SGHRS and CDR2 is YFSETQ. The CDR3: CASSGQGASYEQYF. The CDR3 region has the DNA TGCGCCAGCAGCGGACAGGGGGCGTCCTACGAGCAGTACTTC.

Notes on this clonotype: Given a much more abundant clone one base away, this may be a read error. The chain is built from TRBV21-1 and TRBJ2-7. TRBV21-1 is described as a pseudogene. This CDR3 comprises 15 residues. The CDR3 nucleotides read TGTGCCAGCAGCAACTCGGTAGAGAGGACTTACGAGCAGTACGTC. Its translation: CASSNSVERTYEQYV.

This clonotype was found many times. The rearrangement joins TRBV4-3 to TRBJ2-5, with 8 positions matching TRBD2. The CDR3 is made up of 19 amino acids. Germline V CDR1 and CDR2: LGHNA, YSLEER. V shed 0 bases, J shed 4 bases, and the junction held 16 bases outside the gene matches. The CDR3 region is CASSQEVPVSNGGGETQYF. DNA for the CDR3: TGCGCCAGCAGCCAAGAGGTTCCGGTCTCCAACGGGGGGGGAGAGACCCAGTACTTC.

This clonotype was counted many times. This chain links TRBV6-1 with TRBJ2-5; 10 bases map to TRBD1. This CDR3 has 13 amino acids. Germline V CDR1 and CDR2: MNHNS, SASEGT. V gave up 7 bases and J gave up 5 bases; unmatched junction bases: 4. CDR3: CASKKGQGETQYF. The CDR3 DNA reads as TGTGCCAGCAAGAAGGGACAGGGGGAGACCCAGTACTTC.

This clonotype was detected ten times or more. The gene calls are TRBV5-1 and TRBJ1-1, with no clear D. Trimming stripped 0 bases from V and 4 bases from J, with 4 bases between. Germline V CDR1 and CDR2: SGHRS, YFSETQ. The CDR3 covers 12 residues. CDR3 loop: CASSLDSTEAFF. CDR3 in DNA: TGCGCCAGCAGCTTGGATTCCACTGAAGCTTTCTTT.

This clonotype occurred many times. The V and J genes are TRBV5-1 and TRBJ2-5; D not certain. The germline CDR1 and CDR2 sequences are SGHRS and YFSETQ. V shed 0 bases and J shed 6 bases, with 9 bases lying between them. The CDR3 covers 13 residues. CDR3 sequence (DNA): TGCGCCAGCAGCTTGGAAACTGTTAAGACCCAGTACTTC. Its translation: CASSLETVKTQYF.

This clonotype was seen a handful of times. In DNA form, the CDR3 reads TGCAGTGCTAGAGTACCAGGGAGCTCACCCCTCCACTTT. Protein: CSARVPGSSPLHF. This chain joins TRBV20-1 and TRBJ1-6, with TRBD1 as a possible D gene (5 bases). Germline CDR1 and CDR2: DFQATT and SNEGSKA (reference sequence). This CDR3 contains 13 residues. Trimming removed 1 base from V and 10 bases from J, with 11 bases in between.

This clonotype was detected a few times. J is TRBJ2-1 and V is TRBV7-6, with D tentatively TRBD1 (5 bases). V shed 2 bases and J shed 9 bases, with 20 bases lying between them. The CDR3 is 16 amino acids. The germline gives CDR1 SGHVS, CDR2 FNYEAQ. In nucleotides, the CDR3 is TGTGCCAGCAGCTTATCGGCAGGGTATCCTTCTAGTGAGCAGTTCTTC. Amino acid sequence: CASSLSAGYPSSEQFF.

This clonotype was found many times. The V gene is TRBV7-2, the J gene TRBJ2-1, with unresolved D. Germline V gives CDR1 SGHTA, CDR2 FQGNSA. There are 16 residues in the CDR3. V was trimmed by 2 bases and J by 0 bases, leaving 11 bases between them. The CDR3 region has the DNA TGTGCCAGCAGCTTACTCGCTGGGTCCTCCTACAATGAGCAGTTCTTC. Translated, it gives CASSLLAGSSYNEQFF.

This chain connects TRBV12-3 or TRBV12-4 to TRBJ2-2; the match to TRBD1 covers 7 bases. This CDR3 contains 15 residues. The V segment lost 4 bases and the J segment 7 bases; nucleotides outside the gene matches: 9. The CDR3 region has the DNA TGTGCCAGCAGTTCGAACAGGGGAACCTTCGGGGAGCTGTTTTTT. Amino acid sequence: CASSSNRGTFGELFF.

This clonotype was counted many times. This chain joins TRBV4-2 and TRBJ1-4; D is ambiguous. Trimming stripped 4 bases from V and 8 bases from J, with 14 bases between. This CDR3 has 14 amino acids. Germline assignment: CDR1 LGHNA and CDR2 YNFKEQ. Written as DNA, the CDR3 is TGTGCCAGCAGCCGCGACCTCCTCAACGAAAAACTGTTTTTT. Protein sequence: CASSRDLLNEKLFF.

This clonotype was detected only a few times. The chain has TRBV5-6 and TRBJ2-7; D might be TRBD1 (6 bases). The CDR3 is 14 residues long. CDR1 and CDR2 from the germline V gene are SGHDT and YYEEEE. Between the trimmed V and J ends, which lost 6 bases and 2 bases, there was a span of 15 bases. This CDR3 is CASNILDRPYEQYV. For the CDR3, the DNA is TGTGCCAGCAACATTCTTGACAGGCCCTACGAGCAGTACGTC.

In this sample, this clonotype turned up many times. V usage is TRBV5-1 and J usage is TRBJ2-5, with a possible D match to TRBD2 (7 bases). The germline V and J ends were trimmed by 0 bases and 3 bases, with 9 bases remaining between them. Germline assignment: CDR1 SGHRS and CDR2 YFSETQ. This CDR3 region has 14 residues. Written as DNA, the CDR3 is TGCGCCAGCAGCTTGGGGGGGGGCGAAGAGACCCAGTACTTC. Its translation: CASSLGGGEETQYF.

The genes are TRBV20-1 and TRBJ2-1; 8 bases line up with TRBD2. Trimming took 5 bases from V and 0 from J; bases not matched to a gene: 12. The CDR3 runs to 17 residues. The germline gives CDR1 DFQATT, CDR2 SNEGSKA (reference sequence). CDR3 nucleotides: TGCAGTGCTTGGACCAGAGCGGGGGCTAACTCCTACAATGAGCAGTTCTTC. It encodes CSAWTRAGANSYNEQFF.

The sample holds many counts of this clonotype. The V call is TRBV10-2, the J call TRBJ2-1, with TRBD2 identical over 8 bases. Trimming at V came to 10 bases and at J to 8 bases, leaving 7 bases not matched to a gene. The CDR3 spans 12 residues. CDR1 is WSHSY, CDR2 SAAADI, per germline. The CDR3 loop reads CATIAGGDEQFF. The CDR3 DNA sequence: TGCGCCACTATAGCCGGGGGGGATGAGCAGTTCTTC.